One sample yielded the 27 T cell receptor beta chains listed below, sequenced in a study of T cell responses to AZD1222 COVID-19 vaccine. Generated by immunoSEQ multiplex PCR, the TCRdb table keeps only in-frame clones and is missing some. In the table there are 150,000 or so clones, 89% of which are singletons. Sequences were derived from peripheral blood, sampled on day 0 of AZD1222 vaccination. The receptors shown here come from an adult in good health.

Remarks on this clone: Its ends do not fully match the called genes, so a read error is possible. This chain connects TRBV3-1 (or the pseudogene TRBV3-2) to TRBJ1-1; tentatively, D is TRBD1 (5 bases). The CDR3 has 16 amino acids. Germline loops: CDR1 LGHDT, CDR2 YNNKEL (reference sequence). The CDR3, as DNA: TGTGCCAGCAGCCAATTCCGCCGGACATCTAACAGTGAAGCTTTCTTT. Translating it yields CASSQFRRTSNSEAFF.

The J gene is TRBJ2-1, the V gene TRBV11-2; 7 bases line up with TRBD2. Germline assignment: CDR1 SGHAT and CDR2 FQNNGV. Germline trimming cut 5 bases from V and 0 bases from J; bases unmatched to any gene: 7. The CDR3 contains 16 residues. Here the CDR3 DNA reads TGTGCCAGCAGCCGTAGCGGGTCGAGCTCCTACAATGAGCAGTTCTTC. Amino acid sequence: CASSRSGSSSYNEQFF.

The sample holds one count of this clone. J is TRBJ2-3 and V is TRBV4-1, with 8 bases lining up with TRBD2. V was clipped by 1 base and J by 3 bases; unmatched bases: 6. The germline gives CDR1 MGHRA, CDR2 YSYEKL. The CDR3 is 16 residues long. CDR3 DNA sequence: TGCGCCAGCAGCCAAGTCGCCGGGACTAGTACAGATACGCAGTATTTT. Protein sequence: CASSQVAGTSTDTQYF.

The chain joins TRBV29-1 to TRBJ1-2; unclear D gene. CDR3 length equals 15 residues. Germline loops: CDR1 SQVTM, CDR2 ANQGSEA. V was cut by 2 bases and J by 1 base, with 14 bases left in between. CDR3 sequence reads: CSVESGGSNNYGYTF. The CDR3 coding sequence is TGCAGCGTTGAATCAGGAGGGTCGAATAACTATGGCTACACCTTC. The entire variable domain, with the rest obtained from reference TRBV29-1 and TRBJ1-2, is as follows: SAVISQKPSRDICQRGTSLTIQCQVDSQVTMMFWYRQQPGQSLTLIATANQGSEATYESGFVIDKFPISRPNLTFSTLTVSNMSPEDSSIYLCSVESGGSNNYGYTFGSGTRLTVV.

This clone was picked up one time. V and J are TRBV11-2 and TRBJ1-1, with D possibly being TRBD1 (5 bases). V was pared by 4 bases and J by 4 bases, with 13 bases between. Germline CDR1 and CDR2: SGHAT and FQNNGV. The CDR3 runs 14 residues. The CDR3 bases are TGTGCCAGCAGCTCAATCAGGGAAAGCACTGAAGCTTTCTTT. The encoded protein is CASSSIRESTEAFF.

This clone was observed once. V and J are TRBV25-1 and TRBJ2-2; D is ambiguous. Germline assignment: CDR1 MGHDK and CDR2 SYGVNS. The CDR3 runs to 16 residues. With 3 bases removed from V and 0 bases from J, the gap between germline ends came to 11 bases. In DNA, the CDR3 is TGTGCCAGCAGTGATGCTAGTAGACCGAACACCGGGGAGCTGTTTTTT. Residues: CASSDASRPNTGELFF.

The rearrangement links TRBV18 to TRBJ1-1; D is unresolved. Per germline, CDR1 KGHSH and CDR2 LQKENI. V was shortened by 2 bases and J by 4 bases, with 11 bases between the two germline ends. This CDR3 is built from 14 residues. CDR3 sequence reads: CASSPDLPVTEAFF. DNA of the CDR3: TGTGCCAGCTCACCAGACCTACCAGTCACTGAAGCTTTCTTT.

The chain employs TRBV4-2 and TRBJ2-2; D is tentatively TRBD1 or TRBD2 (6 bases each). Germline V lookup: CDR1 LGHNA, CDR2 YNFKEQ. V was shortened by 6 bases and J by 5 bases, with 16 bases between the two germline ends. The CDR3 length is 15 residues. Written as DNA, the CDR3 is TGTGCCAGCAGGGATGGGGGGCTTCGAACCGGGGAGCTGTTTTTT. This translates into CASRDGGLRTGELFF.

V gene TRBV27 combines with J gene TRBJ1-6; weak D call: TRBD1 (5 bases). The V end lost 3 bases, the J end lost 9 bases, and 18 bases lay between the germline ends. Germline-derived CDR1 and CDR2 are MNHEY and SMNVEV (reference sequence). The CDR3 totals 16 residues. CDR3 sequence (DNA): TGTGCCAGCAGTTTCGTAGTTCGGCAGGGTGGTTCACCCCTCCACTTT. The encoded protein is CASSFVVRQGGSPLHF.

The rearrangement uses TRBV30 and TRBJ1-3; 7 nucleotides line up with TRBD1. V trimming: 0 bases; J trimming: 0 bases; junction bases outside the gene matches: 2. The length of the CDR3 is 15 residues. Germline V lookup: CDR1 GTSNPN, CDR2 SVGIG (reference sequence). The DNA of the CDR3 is TGTGCCTGGAGTGTAGGGGGCAGCTCTGGAAACACCATATATTTT. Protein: CAWSVGGSSGNTIYF.

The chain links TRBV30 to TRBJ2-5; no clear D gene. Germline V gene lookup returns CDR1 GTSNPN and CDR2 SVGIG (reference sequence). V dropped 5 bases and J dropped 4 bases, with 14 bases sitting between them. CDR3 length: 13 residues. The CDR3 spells CAWGSVIRETQYF. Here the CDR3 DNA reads TGTGCCTGGGGTTCGGTGATTAGAGAGACCCAGTACTTC. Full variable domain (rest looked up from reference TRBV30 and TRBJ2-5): SQTIHQWPATLVQPVGSPLSLECTVEGTSNPNLYWYRQAAGRGLQLLFYSVGIGQISSEVPQNLSASRPQDRQFILSSKKLLLSDSGFYLCAWGSVIRETQYFGPGTRLLVL.

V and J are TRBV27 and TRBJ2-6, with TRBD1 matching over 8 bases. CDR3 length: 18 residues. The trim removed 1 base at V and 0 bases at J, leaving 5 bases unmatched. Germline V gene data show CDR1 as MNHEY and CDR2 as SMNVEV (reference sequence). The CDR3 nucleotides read TGTGCCAGCAGTTTATGGTCAGGGGGCTCCTCTGGGGCCAACGTCCTGACTTTC. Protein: CASSLWSGGSSGANVLTF.

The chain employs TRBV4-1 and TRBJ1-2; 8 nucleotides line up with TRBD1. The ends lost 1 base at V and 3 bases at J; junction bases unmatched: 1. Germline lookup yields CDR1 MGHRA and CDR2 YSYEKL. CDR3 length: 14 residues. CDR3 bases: TGCGCCAGCAGCCAAGGGGACAGGTACTATGGCTACACCTTC. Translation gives CASSQGDRYYGYTF.

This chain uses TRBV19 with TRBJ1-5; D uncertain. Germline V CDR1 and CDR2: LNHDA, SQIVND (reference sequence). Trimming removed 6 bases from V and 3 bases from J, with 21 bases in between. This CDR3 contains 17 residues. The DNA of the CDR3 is TGTGCCAGTAGATTTTTAGGAGGCAGTCGATCCAATCAGCCCCAGCATTTT. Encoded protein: CASRFLGGSRSNQPQHF.

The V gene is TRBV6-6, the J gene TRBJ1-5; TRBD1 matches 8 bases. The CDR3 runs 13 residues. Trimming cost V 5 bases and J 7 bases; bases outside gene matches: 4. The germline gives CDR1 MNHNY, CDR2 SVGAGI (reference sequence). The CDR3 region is CASSGGQGQPQHF. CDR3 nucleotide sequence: TGTGCCAGCAGTGGCGGACAGGGCCAGCCCCAGCATTTT.

CDR3 in DNA: TGTGCCAGCAGCTTAGCAGGCAGGGGGGCGCGAGGCTACACCTTC. This gives the protein CASSLAGRGARGYTF. The chain has TRBV7-2 and TRBJ1-2; TRBD1 aligns across 7 bases. The CDR3 has 15 residues. The germline V gene encodes CDR1 SGHTA and CDR2 FQGNSA. V shed 0 bases, J shed 8 bases, and the junction held 9 bases outside the gene matches.

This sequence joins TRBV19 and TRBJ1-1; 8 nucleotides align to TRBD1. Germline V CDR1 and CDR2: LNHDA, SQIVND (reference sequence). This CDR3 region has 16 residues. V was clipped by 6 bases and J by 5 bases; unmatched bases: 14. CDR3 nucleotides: TGTGCCAGTAGCTTATCCCCCGGACAGGGAGGAACTGAAGCTTTCTTT. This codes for CASSLSPGQGGTEAFF.

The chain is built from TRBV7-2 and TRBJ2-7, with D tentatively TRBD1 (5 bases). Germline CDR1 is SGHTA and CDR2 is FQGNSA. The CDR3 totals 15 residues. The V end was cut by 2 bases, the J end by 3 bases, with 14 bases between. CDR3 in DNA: TGTGCCAGCAGCTTATCAGCAGGGTCTGGCTACGAGCAGTACTTC. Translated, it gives CASSLSAGSGYEQYF.

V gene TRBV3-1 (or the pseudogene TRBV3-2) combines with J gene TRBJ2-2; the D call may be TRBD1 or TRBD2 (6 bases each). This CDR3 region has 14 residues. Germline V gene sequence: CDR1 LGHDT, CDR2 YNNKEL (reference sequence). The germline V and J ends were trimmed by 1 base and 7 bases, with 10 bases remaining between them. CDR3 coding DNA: TGTGCCAGCAGCCAAGTTAGGGGGGTCGGGGAGCTGTTTTTT. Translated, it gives CASSQVRGVGELFF.

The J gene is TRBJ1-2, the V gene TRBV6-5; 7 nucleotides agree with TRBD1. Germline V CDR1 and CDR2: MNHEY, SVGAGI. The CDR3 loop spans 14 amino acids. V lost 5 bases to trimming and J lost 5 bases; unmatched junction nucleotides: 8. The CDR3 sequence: CASSRDSPPYGYTF. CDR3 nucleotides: TGTGCCAGCAGTCGGGACAGCCCCCCATATGGCTACACCTTC.

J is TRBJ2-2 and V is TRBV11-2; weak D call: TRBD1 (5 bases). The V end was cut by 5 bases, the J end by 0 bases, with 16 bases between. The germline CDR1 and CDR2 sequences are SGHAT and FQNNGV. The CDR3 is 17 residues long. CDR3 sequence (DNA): TGTGCCAGCAGCGCCGCCAGGGTTGCAGCGAACACCGGGGAGCTGTTTTTT. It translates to CASSAARVAANTGELFF.

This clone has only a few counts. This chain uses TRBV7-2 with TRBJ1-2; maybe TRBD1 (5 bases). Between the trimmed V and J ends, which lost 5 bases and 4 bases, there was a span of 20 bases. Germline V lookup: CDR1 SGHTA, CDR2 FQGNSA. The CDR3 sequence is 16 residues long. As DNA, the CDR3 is TGTGCCAGCAGCGCCCAAGGGGCGGGGGGAGGCTATGGCTACACCTTC. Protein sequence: CASSAQGAGGGYGYTF.

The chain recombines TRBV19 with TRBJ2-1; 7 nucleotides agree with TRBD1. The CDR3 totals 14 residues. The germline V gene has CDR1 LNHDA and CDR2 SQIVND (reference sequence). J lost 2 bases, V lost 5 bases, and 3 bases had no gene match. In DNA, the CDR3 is TGTGCCAGTAGTGGGACAGTTACCTACAATGAGCAGTTCTTC. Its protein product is CASSGTVTYNEQFF.

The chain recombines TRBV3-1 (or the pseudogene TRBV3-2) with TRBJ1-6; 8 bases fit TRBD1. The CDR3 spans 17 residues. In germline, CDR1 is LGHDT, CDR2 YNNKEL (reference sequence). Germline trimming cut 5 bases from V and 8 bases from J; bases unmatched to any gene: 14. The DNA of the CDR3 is TGTGCCAGCAGCACCAGGAAAAGCACAGGGGGGCATTCACCCCTCCACTTT. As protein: CASSTRKSTGGHSPLHF.

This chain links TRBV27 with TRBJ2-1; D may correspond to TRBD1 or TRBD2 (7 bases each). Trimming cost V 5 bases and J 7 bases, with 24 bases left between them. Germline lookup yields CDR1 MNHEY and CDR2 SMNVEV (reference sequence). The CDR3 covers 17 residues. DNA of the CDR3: TGTGCCAGCAGTATGAGACAGGGAGGGATCCTGGGGAATGAGCAGTTCTTC. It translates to CASSMRQGGILGNEQFF.

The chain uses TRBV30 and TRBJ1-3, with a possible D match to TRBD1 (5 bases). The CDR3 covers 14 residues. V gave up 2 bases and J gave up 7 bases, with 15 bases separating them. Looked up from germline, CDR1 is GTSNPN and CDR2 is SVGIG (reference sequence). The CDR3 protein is CAWSKGQPGNTIYF. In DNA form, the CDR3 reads TGTGCCTGGAGTAAGGGTCAACCAGGGAACACCATATATTTT.

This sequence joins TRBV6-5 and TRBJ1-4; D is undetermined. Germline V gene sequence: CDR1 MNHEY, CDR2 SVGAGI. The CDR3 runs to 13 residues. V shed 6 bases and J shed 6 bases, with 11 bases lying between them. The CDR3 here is CASRITSHEKLFF. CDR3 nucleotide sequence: TGTGCCAGCAGAATAACCAGCCATGAAAAACTGTTTTTT.